This T cell receptor (beta chain) originates from a study of T cell repertoires in cytomegalovirus infection. For the study at large: CMV infection plus the matching HLA type was flagged by public TCR beta signatures.

The CDR3 consists of 13 residues. In germline, CDR1 is MNHEY, CDR2 SMNVEV (reference sequence). V gave up 3 bases and J gave up 5 bases, with 10 bases separating them. TCRdb processed the reads anew with MiXCR; each CDR3 protein has one entry. The sample has about 890,000 distinct CDR3 sequences, under 40% seen once. Concerning this clonotype itself: Its antigen is still unknown.

This chain links TRBV27 with TRBJ2-5; D gene uncertain. The sequence came from a human donor in good health (CMV status not recorded). Some clones in this sample may be carry-over from other donors' samples. The starting material was cultured CD8+ T cells from PBMCs, obtained from culture after CMV antigen stimulation. The CDR3 here is CASSFWGGETQYF. The CDR3 DNA reads TGTGCCAGCAGTTTCTGGGGTGGGGAGACCCAGTACTTC.